Included here is one TCR beta chain sequence, with context. This record belongs to a study of OX40 agonist ivuxolimab in advanced cancers. TCRdb's copy holds only in-frame clones and misses some; the assay was immunoSEQ multiplex PCR. The profile shows about 61,000 clones, roughly 85% of them singletons. Blood was sampled at baseline, cycle 4 day 1, and cycle 7 day 1. The CDR3 has 14 residues. CDR1 is LGHNA and CDR2 is YSLEER in the germline V gene. Germline trimming cut 2 bases from V and 5 bases from J; bases unmatched to any gene: 0. The rearrangement uses TRBV4-3 and TRBJ2-5, with TRBD2 matching 12 bases. The sequence came from an adult with an advanced solid tumor such as melanoma, head and neck, liver or kidney cancer. The sample was CD4+ or CD8+ T cells sorted from blood, taken in a trial of the OX40 agonist ivuxolimab. CDR3 DNA sequence: TGCGCCAGCAGCCAAACTAGCGGGGGGGAGACCCAGTACTTC. This sequence encodes CASSQTSGGETQYF.